The 6 T cell receptor beta chains given below trace back to one sample, sequenced in a study of shared clonotypes between healthy human individuals. Only in-frame clones appear in the TCRdb table, and some are missing; sequencing was by immunoSEQ multiplex PCR. The data show 1.5 million to 2.5 million clones, less than 95% seen once. CD45RO-negative, CCR7-selected cells formed the naive CD8 fraction, which excluded terminally differentiated effector memory CD45RA+ cells. The sample comprised naive CD8+ T cells sorted from blood. The receptors come from a man aged 18-30 years in good health.

This rearrangement joins TRBV7-9 to TRBJ2-1; 9 nucleotides agree with TRBD2. The germline V gene has CDR1 SEHNR and CDR2 FQNEAQ (reference sequence). CDR3 length: 18 amino acids. V lost 5 bases and J lost 8; bases outside the gene matches: 19. The CDR3 coding sequence is TGTGCCAGCAGCCAGTCGTCCGGACTAGCGAGAACAGGCTATGAGCAGTTCTTC. Translating it yields CASSQSSGLARTGYEQFF. Using reference TRBV7-9 and TRBJ2-1 for the parts outside the CDR3, the full variable domain is DTGVSQNPRHKITKRGQNVTFRCDPISEHNRLYWYRQTLGQGPEFLTYFQNEAQLEKSRLLSDRFSAERPKGSFSTLEIQRTEQGDSAMYLCASSQSSGLARTGYEQFFGPGTRLTVL.

About this clone: Other DNA sequences in this sample translate to the same CDR3. The genes are TRBV5-6 and TRBJ1-2, with a possible D match to TRBD1 (5 bases). Germline values: CDR1 SGHDT, CDR2 YYEEEE. This CDR3 has 14 amino acids. V lost 0 bases to trimming and J lost 4 bases, with 10 bases between them. CDR3 residues: CASSLGQGLYGYTF. In DNA, the CDR3 is TGTGCCAGCAGCTTGGGTCAGGGCCTCTATGGCTACACCTTC.

V gene TRBV4-3 combines with J gene TRBJ2-3; 9 positions agree with TRBD2. Germline CDR1 LGHNA, CDR2 YSLEER. The CDR3 runs 15 residues. Germline trimming cut 0 bases from V and 6 bases from J; bases unmatched to any gene: 4. Here the CDR3 reads CASSQEAGGVDTQYF. CDR3 nucleotides: TGCGCCAGCAGCCAAGAGGCGGGAGGGGTGGATACGCAGTATTTT.

This sequence joins TRBV7-9 and TRBJ1-4, with D possibly being TRBD1 (6 bases). V lost 5 bases and J lost 2, with 15 bases in between. This CDR3 is built from 16 residues. Germline-derived CDR1 and CDR2 are SEHNR and FQNEAQ (reference sequence). The CDR3 DNA follows: TGTGCCAGCAGCCCCCTCCTAGGGGGGACTAATGAAAAACTGTTTTTT. Protein: CASSPLLGGTNEKLFF.

This chain joins TRBV11-2 and TRBJ1-1; D unclear. Per the germline V gene, CDR1 is SGHAT and CDR2 is FQNNGV. With 0 bases removed from V and 5 bases from J, the gap between germline ends came to 7 bases. The CDR3 length is 13 residues. CDR3 bases: TGTGCCAGCAGCTTAGATCTGGGGACTGAAGCTTTCTTT. It codes for CASSLDLGTEAFF.

The J gene is TRBJ2-7, the V gene TRBV21-1. TRBV21-1 is marked as a pseudogene. The CDR3 has 14 amino acids. The CDR3 loop reads CASSKRKGPYEQYF. The CDR3 nucleotides read TGTGCCAGCAGCAAACGGAAAGGGCCCTACGAGCAGTACTTC.